This T cell receptor (beta chain) was documented in a study of glioma-infiltrating T cells. Amplification of TCR alpha and beta CDR3 regions from RNA used iRepertoire nested multiplex PCR. Tissue mRNA or PBMC total RNA, roughly 90-450 ng, went into one-step reverse transcription and amplification. Via MiXCR, TCRdb re-called the multiplex PCR reads, giving one row per CDR3 protein. The sample has about 89,000 distinct CDR3 sequences; under 30% are singletons. The V end lost 0 bases, the J end lost 0 bases, and 12 bases lay between the germline ends. The CDR3 has 17 residues. The sequence derives from a human donor with low-grade glioma or glioblastoma, undergoing nonglioma brain surgery, or in good health (not recorded which). What was sequenced was glioma tissue, nonneoplastic brain tissue, or PBMCs (not recorded which). The J gene is TRBJ2-4, the V gene TRBV12-3 or TRBV12-4; the D is unclear. The CDR3 sequence: CASSLAGPPIAKNIQYF. CDR3 DNA sequence: TGTGCCAGCAGTTTAGCAGGGCCCCCCATAGCCAAAAACATTCAGTACTTC.